Listed here are 20 T cell receptor beta chains from one sample, sequenced in a study of blood T cell repertoires in COVID-19. Sequencing was performed with immunoSEQ multiplex PCR; in TCRdb, only in-frame clones are kept and a portion is missing. The sample lists some 180,000 clones; 88% were seen once. Sequences were obtained from peripheral blood. Source of these receptors: a man aged 45 to 65 who had recovered from COVID-19.

V is TRBV10-3 and J is TRBJ1-2; no clear D gene. This CDR3 region has 12 residues. CDR1 and CDR2 (germline): ENHRY, SYGVKD. V lost 3 bases and J 8 bases, leaving 10 bases between the germline ends. The DNA of the CDR3 is TGTGCCATCAGTGATGACACCCCCGGCTACACCTTC. This sequence encodes CAISDDTPGYTF.

The chain couples TRBV5-4 to TRBJ2-1; 13 bases align to TRBD2. J was trimmed by 7 bases and V by 0 bases; bases with no gene match: 1. Germline V gene lookup returns CDR1 SGHNT and CDR2 YYREEE (reference sequence). The CDR3 length is 15 residues. In DNA, the CDR3 is TGTGCCAGCAGCTTGGGGGGACTAGCGGGAAATGAGCAGTTCTTC. Its translation is CASSLGGLAGNEQFF.

This clone appeared once. The rearrangement uses TRBV5-6 and TRBJ1-3, with 7 bases fitting TRBD1. The CDR3 totals 15 residues. CDR1 SGHDT and CDR2 YYEEEE come from the germline V gene. After removal of 4 bases from V and 3 bases from J, the junction contained 7 bases not matched to a gene. The CDR3 nucleotides read TGTGCCAGCAGCACCACAGGGGTAGATGGAAACACCATATATTTT. It specifies CASSTTGVDGNTIYF.

The chain carries TRBV25-1 and TRBJ2-2, with D possibly matching TRBD1 (5 bases). The CDR3 is made up of 13 amino acids. Between the trimmed V and J ends, which lost 8 bases and 3 bases, there was a span of 10 bases. Germline CDR1 reads MGHDK; CDR2 reads SYGVNS. The DNA of the CDR3 is TGTGCCAGCCAAGGACACTACACCGGGGAGCTGTTTTTT. Translation gives CASQGHYTGELFF.

This clone was picked up one time. The genes are TRBV6-5 and TRBJ2-5; TRBD2 might be the D (6 bases). Germline values: CDR1 MNHEY, CDR2 SVGAGI. The CDR3 runs to 13 residues. V was cut by 4 bases and J by 4 bases, with 10 bases left in between. The CDR3 reads CASSSGRGETQYF. Here the CDR3 DNA reads TGTGCCAGCAGTTCCGGGCGGGGAGAGACCCAGTACTTC.

In its sample, this clone was seen a few times. The chain recombines TRBV29-1 with TRBJ1-2; 9 bases align to TRBD1. The ends lost 7 bases at V and 4 bases at J; junction bases unmatched: 7. CDR3 length: 13 residues. Germline assignment: CDR1 SQVTM and CDR2 ANQGSEA. In DNA form, the CDR3 reads TGCAGCGCCGGGACAGGGTTACTCTATGGCTACACCTTC. Translating it yields CSAGTGLLYGYTF.

The chain joins TRBV4-2 to TRBJ2-1; possibly TRBD1 for D (5 bases). The CDR3 loop spans 14 amino acids. Trimming took off 1 base at V and 7 bases at J, with 11 bases between the two ends. CDR1 and CDR2 (germline): LGHNA, YNFKEQ. Here the CDR3 DNA reads TGTGCCAGCAGCCAAGTAAGGCCAGGGAATGAGCAGTTCTTC. This encodes CASSQVRPGNEQFF.

V and J are TRBV29-1 and TRBJ1-1; 10 positions match TRBD1. Losses at the gene ends were 6 bases for V and 3 bases for J; bases not matched to a gene: 4. The CDR3 has 13 amino acids. Germline V CDR1 and CDR2: SQVTM, ANQGSEA. The CDR3 here is CSVSGTGDTEAFF. The CDR3 DNA is TGCAGCGTCTCCGGGACAGGGGACACTGAAGCTTTCTTT.

V usage is TRBV7-3 and J usage is TRBJ1-1; D may be TRBD1 (6 bases). The V end lost 5 bases, the J end lost 8 bases, and 24 bases lay between the germline ends. Germline-derived CDR1 and CDR2 are SGHTA and FQGTGA. The CDR3 is 16 residues long. CDR3 protein: CASSARGGPSSPEAFF. In DNA, the CDR3 is TGTGCCAGCAGCGCTAGAGGGGGTCCAAGCTCCCCCGAAGCTTTCTTT.

This clone was found once. The chain employs TRBV29-1 and TRBJ2-3, with TRBD2 matching over 8 bases. J lost 4 bases, V lost 3 bases, and 12 bases had no gene match. CDR1 and CDR2 from the germline V gene are SQVTM and ANQGSEA. The CDR3 covers 16 residues. CDR3 nucleotide sequence: TGCAGCGTTGAGATCCTCGGGAGGGAGCCCTCAGATACGCAGTATTTT. This encodes CSVEILGREPSDTQYF.

This rearrangement joins TRBV5-4 to TRBJ2-2; D might be TRBD1 (5 bases). Germline CDR1 reads SGHNT; CDR2 reads YYREEE (reference sequence). This CDR3 has 15 amino acids. Trimming took off 0 bases at V and 8 bases at J, with 14 bases between the two ends. CDR3 bases: TGTGCCAGCAGCTTGGCCCAGGGTAAGGCGGGGGAGCTGTTTTTT. It translates to CASSLAQGKAGELFF.

This rearrangement joins TRBV5-1 to TRBJ1-1, with D tentatively TRBD1 (5 bases). There are 12 residues in the CDR3. Trimming took 4 bases from V and 6 from J, leaving 10 bases between them. In germline, CDR1 is SGHRS, CDR2 YFSETQ. CDR3 sequence reads: CASSQGGAEAFF. The CDR3 DNA follows: TGCGCCAGCAGCCAGGGAGGTGCTGAAGCTTTCTTT.

V and J are TRBV11-1 and TRBJ2-5; D call uncertain. The CDR3 is 14 amino acids. The germline V gene encodes CDR1 SGHAT and CDR2 FQDESV (reference sequence). V lost 5 bases and J 4 bases, leaving 14 bases between the germline ends. DNA of the CDR3: TGTGCCAGCAGCCATGGAGATAAAGGAGAGACCCAGTACTTC. It encodes CASSHGDKGETQYF.

The genes are TRBV5-5 and TRBJ2-2, with 11 bases identical to TRBD1. The CDR3 has 18 residues. J lost 0 bases, V lost 0 bases, and 4 bases had no gene match. Per germline, CDR1 SGHKS and CDR2 YYEKEE (reference sequence). Written as DNA, the CDR3 is TGTGCCAGCAGCTTGGTCCCGGGACAGGGGGCGAACACCGGGGAGCTGTTTTTT. Its protein product is CASSLVPGQGANTGELFF.

The V gene is TRBV4-1, the J gene TRBJ2-5; D may be TRBD2 (6 bases). CDR3 length: 14 residues. The V gene lost 0 bases and the J gene lost 5 bases, with 10 bases spanning the gap. Germline V lookup: CDR1 MGHRA, CDR2 YSYEKL. The CDR3 bases are TGCGCCAGCAGCCAAGATGTCGGGAGCGAGACCCAGTACTTC. Translation gives CASSQDVGSETQYF.

The DNA of the CDR3 is TGCGCCAGCAGCCAAGGGACTAGCGGGAGTACCGGGGAGCTGTTTTTT. Protein: CASSQGTSGSTGELFF. The chain links TRBV4-3 to TRBJ2-2; 13 nucleotides agree with TRBD2. V lost 1 base to trimming and J lost 5 bases; unmatched junction nucleotides: 1. The CDR3 is 16 residues long. Germline V CDR1 and CDR2: LGHNA, YSLEER.

This chain joins TRBV27 and TRBJ2-7; 8 nucleotides align to TRBD2. This CDR3 spans 17 amino acids. The V gene's germline CDR1 is MNHEY and CDR2 SMNVEV (reference sequence). Germline trimming cut 0 bases from V and 7 bases from J; bases unmatched to any gene: 14. The CDR3 DNA reads TGTGCCAGCAGTTTATCGGCGGGGGGAACGGGTGAAGGTGAGCAGTACTTC. Translated, it gives CASSLSAGGTGEGEQYF.

The chain joins TRBV4-3 to TRBJ2-7; 7 bases are shared with TRBD1. V trimming: 1 base; J trimming: 5 bases; junction bases outside the gene matches: 17. This CDR3 is built from 18 residues. Germline CDR1 LGHNA, CDR2 YSLEER. The CDR3 here is CASSQAAPFGTAMNEQYF. DNA of the CDR3: TGCGCCAGCAGCCAAGCGGCGCCGTTCGGGACAGCCATGAACGAGCAGTACTTC.

This chain connects TRBV7-9 to TRBJ2-1; 7 bases are a match to TRBD2. Losses at the gene ends were 4 bases for V and 1 base for J; bases not matched to a gene: 13. This CDR3 is 18 amino acids long. Germline CDR1 is SEHNR and CDR2 is FQNEAQ (reference sequence). Here the CDR3 DNA reads TGTGCCAGCAGCTCCGCCCTTATTGGCGGGAGTTCCTACAATGAGCAGTTCTTC. Its translation is CASSSALIGGSSYNEQFF.

The rearrangement joins TRBV5-1 to TRBJ1-2, with 7 bases lining up with TRBD1. The CDR3 is 17 amino acids. The V gene end was trimmed by 4 bases and the J gene end by 1 base; junction bases not matched to a gene: 13. The germline CDR1 and CDR2 sequences are SGHRS and YFSETQ. CDR3 bases: TGCGCCAGCAGCATCCCCCGGGACAGCGGTTATAACTATGGCTACACCTTC. Its translation: CASSIPRDSGYNYGYTF.